This T cell receptor beta chain emerged from a study of blood T cell repertoires in COVID-19. Study background: Collection of acute and convalescent COVID-19 samples took place in the United States, Italy and Spain. PBMCs, B-cell-depleted T cells, or T cells were the source of the cDNA or gDNA that made up the material.

In the original processing: Counts of nucleated cells, estimated from reference gene primer amplification, were obtained. Method: immunoSEQ multiplex PCR; TCRdb's copy keeps in-frame clones and lacks some. Clonal size and the V and J genes are those of that table, whereas D and trimming came from the DNA. This repertoire shows 150,000 to 200,000 clones, 76% found once; its top ten account for around 8.1%. The sequenced material came from peripheral blood. The TCR originated in a woman aged 45-65 years with active or convalescent COVID-19.

The CDR3 spells CASSMTVNTEAFF. DNA of the CDR3: TGTGCCAGTAGTATGACAGTGAACACTGAAGCTTTCTTT. The V call is TRBV19, the J call TRBJ1-1, with D possibly matching TRBD1 (5 bases). The CDR3 has 13 amino acids. V lost 3 bases to trimming and J lost 0 bases, with 5 bases between them. Germline assignment: CDR1 LNHDA and CDR2 SQIVND (reference sequence).